The clone carrying this TCR beta chain was picked up a small number of times. Its antigen is not identified. Of the isolated RNA, all was reverse transcribed, and so the sequenced material was expressed TCRB transcripts. Repertoires were generated with immunoSEQ multiplex PCR, while TCRdb's copy carries only in-frame clones and drops some. The table includes roughly 330,000 clones, roughly 11% detected once. The data were obtained in a study of beta chain features in type 1 diabetes. Study-wide background: Summed over all samples, the examined sorted cells came to 85 million to 130 million.

Overall study results and limits: A definitive answer on HLA type influencing TCRB rearrangement was not reached here. Moderately but significantly shorter TCRB CDR3s were found in Type 1 diabetes patients in all four CD4+ subsets. A pattern of fewer insertions and more deletions at VDJ junctions was seen in type 1 diabetes patients.

This receptor was taken from a woman in her 30s in good health. Sample: naive CD4+ T cells from blood.

The CDR3: CASSATEEKLFF. In DNA, the CDR3 is TGTGCCAGCAGCGCGACAGAAGAAAAACTGTTTTTT. The chain employs TRBV7-2 and TRBJ1-4; TRBD1 is a possible D gene (5 bases). Germline V gene sequence: CDR1 SGHTA, CDR2 FQGNSA. This CDR3 region has 12 residues. V lost 5 bases and J lost 8, with 9 bases in between.